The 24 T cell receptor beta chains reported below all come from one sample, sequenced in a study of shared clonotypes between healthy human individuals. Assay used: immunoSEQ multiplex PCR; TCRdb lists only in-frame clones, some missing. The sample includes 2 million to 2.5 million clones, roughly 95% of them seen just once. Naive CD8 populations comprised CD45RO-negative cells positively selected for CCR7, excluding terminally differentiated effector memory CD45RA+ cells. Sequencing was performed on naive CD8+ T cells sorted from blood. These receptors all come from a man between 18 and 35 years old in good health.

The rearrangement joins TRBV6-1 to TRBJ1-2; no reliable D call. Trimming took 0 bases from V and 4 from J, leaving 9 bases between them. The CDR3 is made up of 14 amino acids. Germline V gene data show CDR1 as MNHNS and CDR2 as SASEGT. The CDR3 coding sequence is TGTGCCAGCAGTGAAGCCTCGCATTTCTATGGCTACACCTTC. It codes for CASSEASHFYGYTF.

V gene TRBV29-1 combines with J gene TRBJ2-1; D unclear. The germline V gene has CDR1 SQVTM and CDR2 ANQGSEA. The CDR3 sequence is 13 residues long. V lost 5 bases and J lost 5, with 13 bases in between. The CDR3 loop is CSVSHSTNNEQFF. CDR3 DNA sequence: TGCAGCGTTTCTCACAGTACTAACAATGAGCAGTTCTTC.

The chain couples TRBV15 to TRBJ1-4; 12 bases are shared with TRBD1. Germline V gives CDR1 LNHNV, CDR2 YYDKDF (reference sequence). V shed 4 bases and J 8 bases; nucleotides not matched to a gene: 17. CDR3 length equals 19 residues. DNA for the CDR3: TGTGCCACCAGCACCACACCTGGGGGACAGGGGGCGGGAGACGAAAAACTGTTTTTT. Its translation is CATSTTPGGQGAGDEKLFF.

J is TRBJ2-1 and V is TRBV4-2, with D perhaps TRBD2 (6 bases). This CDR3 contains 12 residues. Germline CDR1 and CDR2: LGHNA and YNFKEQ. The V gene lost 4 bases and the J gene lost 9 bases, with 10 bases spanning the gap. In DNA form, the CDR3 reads TGTGCCAGCAGCCTGCGGGACTTTGAGCAGTTCTTC. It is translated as CASSLRDFEQFF.

CDR3 region: CASGGLQETQYF. The CDR3 DNA is TGTGCCAGCGGGGGCCTCCAAGAGACCCAGTACTTC. This chain uses TRBV7-3 with TRBJ2-5, with D tentatively TRBD1 (6 bases). Germline CDR1 reads SGHTA; CDR2 reads FQGTGA. Trimming pared 8 bases from V and 1 base from J, leaving 8 bases between. CDR3 length: 12 residues. The whole variable domain, filled in from reference TRBV7-3 and TRBJ2-5, reads GAGVSQTPSNKVTEKGKYVELRCDPISGHTALYWYRQSLGQGPEFLIYFQGTGAADDSGLPNDRFFAVRPEGSVSTLKIQRTERGDSAVYLCASGGLQETQYFGPGTRLLVL.

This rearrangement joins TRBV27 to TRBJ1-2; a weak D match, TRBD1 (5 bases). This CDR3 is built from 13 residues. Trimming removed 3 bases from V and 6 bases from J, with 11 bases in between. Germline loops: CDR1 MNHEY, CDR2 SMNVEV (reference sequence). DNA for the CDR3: TGTGCCAGCAGTTTCACAGGATCCGATGGCTACACCTTC. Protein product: CASSFTGSDGYTF.

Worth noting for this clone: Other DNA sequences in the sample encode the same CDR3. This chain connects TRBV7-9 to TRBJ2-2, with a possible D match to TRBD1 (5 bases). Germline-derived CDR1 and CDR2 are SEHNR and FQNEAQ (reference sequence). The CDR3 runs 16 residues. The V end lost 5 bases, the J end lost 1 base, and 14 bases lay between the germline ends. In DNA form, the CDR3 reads TGTGCCAGCAGCCCACGAGAAGGGGAGAACACCGGGGAGCTGTTTTTT. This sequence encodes CASSPREGENTGELFF. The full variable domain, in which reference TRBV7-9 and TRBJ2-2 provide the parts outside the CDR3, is DTGVSQNPRHKITKRGQNVTFRCDPISEHNRLYWYRQTLGQGPEFLTYFQNEAQLEKSRLLSDRFSAERPKGSFSTLEIQRTEQGDSAMYLCASSPREGENTGELFFGEGSRLTVL.

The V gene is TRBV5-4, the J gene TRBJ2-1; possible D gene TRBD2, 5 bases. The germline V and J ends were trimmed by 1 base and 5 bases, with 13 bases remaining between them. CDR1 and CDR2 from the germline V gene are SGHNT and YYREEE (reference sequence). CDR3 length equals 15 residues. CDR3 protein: CASSLIRTADNEQFF. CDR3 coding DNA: TGTGCCAGCAGCTTGATTAGAACAGCGGACAATGAGCAGTTCTTC.

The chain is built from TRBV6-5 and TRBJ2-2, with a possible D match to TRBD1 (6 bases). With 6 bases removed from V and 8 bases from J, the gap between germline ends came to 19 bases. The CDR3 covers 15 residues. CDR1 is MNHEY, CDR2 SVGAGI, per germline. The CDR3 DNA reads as TGTGCCAGCAGCCTCTGGGACAAACCGGGTGGGGAGCTGTTTTTT. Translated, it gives CASSLWDKPGGELFF.

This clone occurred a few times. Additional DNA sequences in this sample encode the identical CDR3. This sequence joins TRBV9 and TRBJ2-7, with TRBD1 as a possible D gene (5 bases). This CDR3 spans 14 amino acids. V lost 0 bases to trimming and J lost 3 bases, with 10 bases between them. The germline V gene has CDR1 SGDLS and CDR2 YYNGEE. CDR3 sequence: CASSVGAGNYEQYF. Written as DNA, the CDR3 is TGTGCCAGCAGCGTAGGGGCAGGGAACTACGAGCAGTACTTC.

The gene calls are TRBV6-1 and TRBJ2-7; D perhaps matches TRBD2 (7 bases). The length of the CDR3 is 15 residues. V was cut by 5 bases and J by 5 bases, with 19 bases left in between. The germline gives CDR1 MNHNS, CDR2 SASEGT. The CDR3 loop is CASSRLRGAFDEQYF. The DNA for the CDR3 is TGTGCCAGCAGTCGCTTACGGGGGGCGTTCGACGAGCAGTACTTC.

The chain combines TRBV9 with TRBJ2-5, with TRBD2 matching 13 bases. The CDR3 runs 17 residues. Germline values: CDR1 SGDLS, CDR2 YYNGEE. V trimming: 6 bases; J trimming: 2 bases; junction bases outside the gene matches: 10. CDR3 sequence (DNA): TGTGCCAGCACTCCCGGGACTAGCGGGATACCTCAAGAGACCCAGTACTTC. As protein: CASTPGTSGIPQETQYF.

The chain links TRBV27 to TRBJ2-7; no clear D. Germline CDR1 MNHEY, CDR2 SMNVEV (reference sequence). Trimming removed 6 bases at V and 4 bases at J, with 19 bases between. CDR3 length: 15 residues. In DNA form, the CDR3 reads TGTGCCAGCAGAGTGCGACTTTCAAACCTTTACGAGCAGTACTTC. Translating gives CASRVRLSNLYEQYF.

The CDR3 nucleotides read TGTGCCAGCAGCCTCTTGACAGGGTGGAATTCACCCCTCCACTTT. Amino acid sequence: CASSLLTGWNSPLHF. The V gene is TRBV28, the J gene TRBJ1-6; 7 nucleotides align to TRBD1. This CDR3 spans 15 amino acids. Unmatched junction bases numbered 9, after V lost 6 bases and J lost 7 bases. The V gene's germline CDR1 is MDHEN and CDR2 SYDVKM.

The CDR3 DNA follows: TGCGCCAGCAGCCACCCCTACAATGAGCAGTTCTTC. It translates to CASSHPYNEQFF. The V gene is TRBV4-1, the J gene TRBJ2-1; D is ambiguous. Germline V gene lookup returns CDR1 MGHRA and CDR2 YSYEKL. Trimming removed 3 bases at V and 2 bases at J, with 2 bases between. CDR3 length equals 12 residues.

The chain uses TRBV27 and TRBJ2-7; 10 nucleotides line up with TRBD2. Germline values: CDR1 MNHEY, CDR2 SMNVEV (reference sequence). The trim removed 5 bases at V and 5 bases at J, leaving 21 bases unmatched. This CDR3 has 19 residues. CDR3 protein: CASSILGVAGGVVGHEQYF. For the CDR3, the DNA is TGTGCCAGCAGTATCCTGGGGGTAGCGGGGGGTGTGGTTGGGCACGAGCAGTACTTC.

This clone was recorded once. CDR3 coding DNA: TGTGCCAGCAGCGCATGGGATCAGCCCCAGCATTTT. This sequence encodes CASSAWDQPQHF. This chain uses TRBV5-4 with TRBJ1-5; D gene ambiguous. Germline CDR1 and CDR2: SGHNT and YYREEE (reference sequence). V was trimmed by 4 bases and J by 5 bases, leaving 7 bases between them. The CDR3 extends over 12 amino acids.

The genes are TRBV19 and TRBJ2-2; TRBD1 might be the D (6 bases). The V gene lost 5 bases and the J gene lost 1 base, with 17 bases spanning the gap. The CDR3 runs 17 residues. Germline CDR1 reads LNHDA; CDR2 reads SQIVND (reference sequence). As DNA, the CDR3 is TGTGCCAGTAGTGCTTGGGCCGGGACAAAGAACACCGGGGAGCTGTTTTTT. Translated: CASSAWAGTKNTGELFF.

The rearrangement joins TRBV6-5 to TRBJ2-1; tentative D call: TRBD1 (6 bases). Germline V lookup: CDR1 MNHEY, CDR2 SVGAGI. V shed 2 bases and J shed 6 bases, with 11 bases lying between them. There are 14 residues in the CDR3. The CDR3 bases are TGTGCCAGCAGTTACACAGGGTCGTTCAATGAGCAGTTCTTC. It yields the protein CASSYTGSFNEQFF.

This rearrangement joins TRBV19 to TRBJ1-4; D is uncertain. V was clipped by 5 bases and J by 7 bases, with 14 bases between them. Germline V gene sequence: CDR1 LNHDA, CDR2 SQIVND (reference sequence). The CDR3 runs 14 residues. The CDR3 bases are TGTGCCAGTAGTTTTCCGGAGGGTGGTGAAAAACTGTTTTTT. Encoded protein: CASSFPEGGEKLFF.

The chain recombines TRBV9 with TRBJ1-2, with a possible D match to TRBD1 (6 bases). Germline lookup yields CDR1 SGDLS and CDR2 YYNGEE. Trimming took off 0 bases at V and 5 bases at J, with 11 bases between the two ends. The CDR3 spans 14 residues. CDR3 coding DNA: TGTGCCAGCAGCGTAGAGGGGACAAGTTATGGCTACACCTTC. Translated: CASSVEGTSYGYTF.

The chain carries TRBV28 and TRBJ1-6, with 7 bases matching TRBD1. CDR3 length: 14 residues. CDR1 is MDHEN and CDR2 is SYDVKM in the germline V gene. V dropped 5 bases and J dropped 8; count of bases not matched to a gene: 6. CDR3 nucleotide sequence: TGTGCCAGCAGTGCCGGGACAGCCTATTCACCCCTCCACTTT. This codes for CASSAGTAYSPLHF.

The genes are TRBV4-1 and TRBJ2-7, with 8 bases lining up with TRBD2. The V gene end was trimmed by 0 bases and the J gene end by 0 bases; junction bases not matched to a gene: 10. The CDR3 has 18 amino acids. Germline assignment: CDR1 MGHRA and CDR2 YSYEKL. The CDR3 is CASSQDRGLGKGSYEQYF. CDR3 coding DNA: TGCGCCAGCAGCCAAGATCGGGGACTAGGAAAAGGCTCCTACGAGCAGTACTTC.

The CDR3 region is CASSLDRLAGSTDTQYF. The CDR3 DNA follows: TGTGCCAGCAGCTTAGACCGACTAGCGGGATCCACAGATACGCAGTATTTT. The genes are TRBV11-2 and TRBJ2-3, with 11 positions matching TRBD2. Per germline, CDR1 SGHAT and CDR2 FQNNGV. This CDR3 is built from 17 residues. The ends lost 0 bases at V and 2 bases at J; junction bases unmatched: 4.